Shown below are 10 T cell receptor beta chains from a single sample sequenced in a study of blood T cells in healthy people across ages. Alongside a J-beta primer mix, a sample-barcoded 5' primer served in a second PCR lasting about 7 to 11 cycles. TCRdb processed the 5' RACE reads anew with MiXCR; each CDR3 protein has one entry. The data contain 700,000 to 950,000 distinct CDR3 sequences, roughly 60% of them singletons. Specimen: blood. The receptors were sampled from a man aged 25 to 40 in good health.

The DNA of the CDR3 is TGCGCCAGCAGCAATCACAGGGTGAGACAGCCCCAGCATTTT. Its translation: CASSNHRVRQPQHF. This chain uses TRBV5-1 with TRBJ1-5; D possibly corresponds to TRBD1 (6 bases). The CDR3 is 14 amino acids. The germline gives CDR1 SGHRS, CDR2 YFSETQ. V was shortened by 4 bases and J by 7 bases, with 15 bases between the two germline ends.

The chain carries TRBV5-1 and TRBJ2-7; weak D call: TRBD1 (5 bases). Trimming shortened V by 2 bases and J by 0 bases, and 12 bases separated the two germline ends. The germline V gene has CDR1 SGHRS and CDR2 YFSETQ. The CDR3 is 15 residues long. The CDR3 DNA reads as TGCGCCAGCAGCTTAAGTGGACACCTCTCCTACGAGCAGTACTTC. It codes for CASSLSGHLSYEQYF.

The chain uses TRBV20-1 and TRBJ2-1; TRBD2 is a possible D gene (6 bases). The CDR3 is made up of 18 amino acids. The ends were cut back, 4 bases at V and 1 base at J, with 23 bases in the middle. The germline V gene has CDR1 DFQATT and CDR2 SNEGSKA (reference sequence). The CDR3 sequence: CSATTEDGTHPSYNEQFF. CDR3 nucleotide sequence: TGCAGTGCTACCACCGAAGACGGGACTCATCCTTCCTACAATGAGCAGTTCTTC.

A word on this clonotype: Only one base separates this from a far larger clonotype, so it likely reflects a read error. The chain combines TRBV11-1 with TRBJ2-3; D gene ambiguous. This CDR3 contains 12 residues. The germline V gene has CDR1 SGHAT and CDR2 FQDESV (reference sequence). V lost 6 bases and J 0 bases, leaving 4 bases between the germline ends. The CDR3 coding sequence is TGTGCCAGCAGATCTAGCACAGATACGCAGTATTTT. It encodes CASRSSTDTQYF.

In its sample, this clonotype was seen a few times. The rearrangement uses TRBV6-5 and TRBJ2-1, with D perhaps matching TRBD1 or TRBD2 (5 bases each). CDR1 and CDR2 (germline): MNHEY, SVGAGI. With 4 bases removed from V and 13 bases from J, the gap between germline ends came to 17 bases. This CDR3 is 13 amino acids long. This CDR3 reads CASSSERGLSQFF. The CDR3 DNA follows: TGTGCCAGCAGTTCGGAACGGGGCCTGTCACAGTTCTTC.

The rearrangement links TRBV4-3 to TRBJ1-2; TRBD1 agrees at 9 bases. This CDR3 spans 16 amino acids. V trimming: 0 bases; J trimming: 7 bases; junction bases outside the gene matches: 9. The V gene's germline CDR1 is LGHNA and CDR2 YSLEER. The CDR3 nucleotides read TGCGCCAGCAGCCAAGATTCGGGACAGGGCTCATTTGGCTACACCTTC. It specifies CASSQDSGQGSFGYTF.

The chain links TRBV3-1 to TRBJ2-4; 7 bases agree with TRBD2. The DNA end is a closer match to TRBJ2-5, so the J assignment may be wrong. Germline values: CDR1 LGHDT, CDR2 YNNKEL (reference sequence). CDR3 length: 18 residues. The DNA of the CDR3 is TGTGCCAGCAGCCAAGAACTGGGGAGGGCAGCCCTCGGGGAGACCCAGTACTTC. Its protein is CASSQELGRAALGETQYF.

The chain joins TRBV12-3 or TRBV12-4 to TRBJ2-7; the D call may be TRBD1 or TRBD2 (5 bases each). Trimming took off 6 bases at V and 6 bases at J, with 18 bases between the two ends. The CDR3 length is 14 residues. The DNA of the CDR3 is TGTGCCAGCAGGACTTTGGGGGAGTCTGGCGAGCAGTACTTC. Translated: CASRTLGESGEQYF.

The CDR3 loop reads CASMGVGSGAYEQYF. The CDR3 DNA is TGTGCCAGCATGGGGGTTGGGTCAGGTGCTTACGAGCAGTACTTC. This chain joins TRBV27 and TRBJ2-5; perhaps D is TRBD1 or TRBD2 (5 bases each). The better agreement between TRBJ2-7 and the DNA end casts doubt on the J call. There are 15 residues in the CDR3. CDR1 MNHEY and CDR2 SMNVEV come from the germline V gene (reference sequence).

A few counts support this clonotype. The chain employs TRBV28 and TRBJ2-7; D might be TRBD2 (7 bases). V gave up 9 bases and J gave up 3 bases, with 15 bases separating them. In germline, CDR1 is MDHEN, CDR2 SYDVKM. CDR3 size: 13 residues. The CDR3 bases are TGTGCCAGTGAGACTAGCAGGGGCTACGAGCAGTACTTC. Protein product: CASETSRGYEQYF. The full variable domain, in which reference TRBV28 and TRBJ2-7 provide the parts outside the CDR3, is DVKVTQSSRYLVKRTGEKVFLECVQDMDHENMFWYRQDPGLGLRLIYFSYDVKMKEKGDIPEGYSVSREKKERFSLILESASTNQTSMYLCASETSRGYEQYFGPGTRLTVT.